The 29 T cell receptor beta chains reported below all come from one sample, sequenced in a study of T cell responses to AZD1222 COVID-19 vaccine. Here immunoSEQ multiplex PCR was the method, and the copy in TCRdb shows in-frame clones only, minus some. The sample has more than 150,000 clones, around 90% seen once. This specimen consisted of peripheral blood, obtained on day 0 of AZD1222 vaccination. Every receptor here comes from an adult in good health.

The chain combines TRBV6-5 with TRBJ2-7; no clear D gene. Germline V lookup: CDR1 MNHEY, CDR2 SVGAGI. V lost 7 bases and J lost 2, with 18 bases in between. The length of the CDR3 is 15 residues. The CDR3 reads CASMLGTSFPYEQYF. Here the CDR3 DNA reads TGTGCCAGCATGTTGGGAACGTCCTTCCCCTACGAGCAGTACTTC.

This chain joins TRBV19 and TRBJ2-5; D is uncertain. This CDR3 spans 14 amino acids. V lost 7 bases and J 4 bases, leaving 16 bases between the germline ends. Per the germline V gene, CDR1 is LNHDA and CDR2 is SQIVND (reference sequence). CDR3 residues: CASTNSHGAETQYF. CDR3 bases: TGTGCCAGTACTAACAGCCACGGAGCAGAGACCCAGTACTTC.

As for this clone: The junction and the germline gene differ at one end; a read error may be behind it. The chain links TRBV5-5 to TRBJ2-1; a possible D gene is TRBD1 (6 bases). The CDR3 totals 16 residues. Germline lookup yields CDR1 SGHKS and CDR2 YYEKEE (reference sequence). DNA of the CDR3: TGTGCCAGCAGGTTGGGACAAGCCCCAGCCTACAATGAGCAGTTCTTC. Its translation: CASRLGQAPAYNEQFF.

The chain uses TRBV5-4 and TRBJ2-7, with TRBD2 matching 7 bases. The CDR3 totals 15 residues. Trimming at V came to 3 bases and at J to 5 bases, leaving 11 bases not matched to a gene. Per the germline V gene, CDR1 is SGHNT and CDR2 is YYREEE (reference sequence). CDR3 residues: CASSSGGVVGHEQYF. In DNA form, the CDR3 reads TGTGCCAGCAGCTCGGGGGGTGTGGTGGGCCACGAGCAGTACTTC.

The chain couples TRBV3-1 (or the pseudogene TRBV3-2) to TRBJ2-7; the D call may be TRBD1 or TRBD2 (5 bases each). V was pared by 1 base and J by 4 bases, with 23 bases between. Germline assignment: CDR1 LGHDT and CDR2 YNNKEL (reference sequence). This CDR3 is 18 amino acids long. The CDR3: CASSQVDTGATRMYEQYF. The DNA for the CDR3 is TGTGCCAGCAGCCAAGTAGATACCGGGGCCACGAGGATGTACGAGCAGTACTTC.

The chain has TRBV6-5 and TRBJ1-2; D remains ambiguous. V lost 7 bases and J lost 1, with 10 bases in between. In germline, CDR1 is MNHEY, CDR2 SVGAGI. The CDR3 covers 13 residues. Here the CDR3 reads CASKVISNYGYTF. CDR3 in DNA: TGTGCCAGCAAAGTGATTAGTAACTATGGCTACACCTTC.

DNA for the CDR3: TGTGCCAGCAGTTCCATATCCGGACAGGGATCAGTAGCTGAAGCTTTCTTT. This gives the protein CASSSISGQGSVAEAFF. The J gene is TRBJ1-1, the V gene TRBV7-6; 8 bases map to TRBD1. The CDR3 length is 17 residues. V shed 6 bases, J shed 6 bases, and the junction held 18 bases outside the gene matches. Germline V lookup: CDR1 SGHVS, CDR2 FNYEAQ.

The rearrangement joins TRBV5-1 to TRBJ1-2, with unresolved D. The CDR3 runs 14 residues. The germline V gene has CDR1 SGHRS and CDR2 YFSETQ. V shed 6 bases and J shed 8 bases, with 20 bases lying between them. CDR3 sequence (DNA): TGCGCCAGCAATCCCGGCTGGGCCACTTTGGGCTACACCTTC. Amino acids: CASNPGWATLGYTF.

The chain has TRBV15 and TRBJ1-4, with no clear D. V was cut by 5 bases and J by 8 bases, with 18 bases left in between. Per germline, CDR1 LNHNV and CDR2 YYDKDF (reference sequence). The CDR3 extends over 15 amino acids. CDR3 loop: CATSPGGQDGEKLFF. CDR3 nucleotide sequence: TGTGCCACCAGCCCCGGTGGGCAGGACGGAGAAAAACTGTTTTTT. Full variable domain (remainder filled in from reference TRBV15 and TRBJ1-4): DAMVIQNPRYQVTQFGKPVTLSCSQTLNHNVMYWYQQKSSQAPKLLFHYYDKDFNNEADTPDNFQSRRPNTSFCFLDIRSPGLGDTAMYLCATSPGGQDGEKLFFGSGTQLSVL.

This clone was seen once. CDR3 in DNA: TGCGCCAGCAGTCCCGGGACAGGGAGGAACGGGGAGCTGTTTTTT. It encodes CASSPGTGRNGELFF. The chain uses TRBV10-1 and TRBJ2-2, with 9 bases that match TRBD1. Trimming took 5 bases from V and 7 from J; bases not matched to a gene: 8. From germline, CDR1 is WNHNN and CDR2 SYGVQD (reference sequence). The CDR3 contains 15 residues.

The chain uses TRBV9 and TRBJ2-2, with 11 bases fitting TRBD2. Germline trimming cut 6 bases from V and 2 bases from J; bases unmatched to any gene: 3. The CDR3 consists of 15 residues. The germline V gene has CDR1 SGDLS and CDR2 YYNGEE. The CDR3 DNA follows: TGTGCCAGCACCACTAGCGGGAGTAACACCGGGGAGCTGTTTTTT. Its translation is CASTTSGSNTGELFF.

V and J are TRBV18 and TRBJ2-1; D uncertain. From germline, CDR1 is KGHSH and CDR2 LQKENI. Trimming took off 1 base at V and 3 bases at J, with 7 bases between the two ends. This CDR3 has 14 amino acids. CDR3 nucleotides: TGTGCCAGCTCACCACAGTCGATCTACAATGAGCAGTTCTTC. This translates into CASSPQSIYNEQFF. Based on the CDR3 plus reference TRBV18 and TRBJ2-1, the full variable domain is NAGVMQNPRHLVRRRGQEARLRCSPMKGHSHVYWYRQLPEEGLKFMVYLQKENIIDESGMPKERFSAEFPKEGPSILRIQQVVRGDSAAYFCASSPQSIYNEQFFGPGTRLTVL.

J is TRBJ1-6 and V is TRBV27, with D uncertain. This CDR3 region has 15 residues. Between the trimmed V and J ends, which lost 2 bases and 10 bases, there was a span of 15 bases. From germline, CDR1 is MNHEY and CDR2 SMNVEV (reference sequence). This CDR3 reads CASSLITRTGSPLHF. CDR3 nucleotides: TGTGCCAGCAGTTTAATTACTAGGACGGGGTCACCCCTCCACTTT.

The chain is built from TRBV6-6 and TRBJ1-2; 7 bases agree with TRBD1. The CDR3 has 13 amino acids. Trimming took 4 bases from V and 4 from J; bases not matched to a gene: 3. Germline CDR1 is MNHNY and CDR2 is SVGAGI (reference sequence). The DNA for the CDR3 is TGTGCCAGCAGTTGGACAGGAGCCTATGGCTACACCTTC. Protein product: CASSWTGAYGYTF.

Written as DNA, the CDR3 is TGTGCCAGCAGCTTATTCCCCCGGACTAGCGGGGATAATGAGCAGTTCTTC. This encodes CASSLFPRTSGDNEQFF. This sequence joins TRBV7-3 and TRBJ2-1; 12 positions match TRBD2. Trimming at V came to 2 bases and at J to 7 bases, leaving 9 bases not matched to a gene. Per germline, CDR1 SGHTA and CDR2 FQGTGA. This CDR3 is 17 amino acids long. Drawing the rest from reference TRBV7-3 and TRBJ2-1, the complete variable domain is GAGVSQTPSNKVTEKGKYVELRCDPISGHTALYWYRQSLGQGPEFLIYFQGTGAADDSGLPNDRFFAVRPEGSVSTLKIQRTERGDSAVYLCASSLFPRTSGDNEQFFGPGTRLTVL.

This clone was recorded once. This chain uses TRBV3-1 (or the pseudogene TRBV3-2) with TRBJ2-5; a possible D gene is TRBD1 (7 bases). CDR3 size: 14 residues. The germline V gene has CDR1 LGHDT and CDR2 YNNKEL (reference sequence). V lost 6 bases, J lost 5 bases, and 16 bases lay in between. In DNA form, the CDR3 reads TGTGCCAGCAGATTGCCAGGGGGGTTGGAGACCCAGTACTTC. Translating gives CASRLPGGLETQYF.

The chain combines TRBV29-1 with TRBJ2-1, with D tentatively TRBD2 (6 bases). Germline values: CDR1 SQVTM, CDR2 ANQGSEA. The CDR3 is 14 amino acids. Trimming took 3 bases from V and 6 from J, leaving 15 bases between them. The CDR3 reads CSVDVGGSGNEQFF. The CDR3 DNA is TGCAGCGTTGATGTCGGGGGTAGCGGCAATGAGCAGTTCTTC.

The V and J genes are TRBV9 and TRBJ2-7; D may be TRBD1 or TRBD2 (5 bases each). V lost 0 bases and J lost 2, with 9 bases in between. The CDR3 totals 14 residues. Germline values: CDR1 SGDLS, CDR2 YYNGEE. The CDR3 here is CASSVGGSTYEQYF. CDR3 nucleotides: TGTGCCAGCAGCGTAGGGGGGTCGACCTACGAGCAGTACTTC.

This chain's CDR3 is CAIKDIRSSYEQYF. In nucleotides, the CDR3 is TGTGCCATCAAGGACATTCGGAGCTCCTACGAGCAGTACTTC. V gene TRBV10-3 combines with J gene TRBJ2-7; the D gene is possibly TRBD1 (5 bases). V gave up 7 bases and J gave up 0 bases, with 13 bases separating them. Germline V gene lookup returns CDR1 ENHRY and CDR2 SYGVKD. The CDR3 is 14 residues long.

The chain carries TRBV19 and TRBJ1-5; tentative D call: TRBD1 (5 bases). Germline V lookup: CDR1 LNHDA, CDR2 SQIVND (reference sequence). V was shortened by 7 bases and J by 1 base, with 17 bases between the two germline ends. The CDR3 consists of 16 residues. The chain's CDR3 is CASIRTTISSNQPQHF. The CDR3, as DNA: TGTGCCAGTATAAGGACAACCATCAGCAGCAATCAGCCCCAGCATTTT.

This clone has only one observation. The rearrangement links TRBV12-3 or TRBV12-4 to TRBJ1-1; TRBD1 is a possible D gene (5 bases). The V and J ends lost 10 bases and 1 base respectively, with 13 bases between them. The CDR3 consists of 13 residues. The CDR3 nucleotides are TGTGCCACCTCCGGGGGGGGGAACACTGAAGCTTTCTTT. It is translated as CATSGGGNTEAFF.

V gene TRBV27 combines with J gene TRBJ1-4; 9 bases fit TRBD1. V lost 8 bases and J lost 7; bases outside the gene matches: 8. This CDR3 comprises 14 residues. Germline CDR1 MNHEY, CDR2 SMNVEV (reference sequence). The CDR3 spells CASGQQGAGEKLFF. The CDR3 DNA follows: TGTGCCAGCGGACAACAGGGGGCGGGTGAAAAACTGTTTTTT.

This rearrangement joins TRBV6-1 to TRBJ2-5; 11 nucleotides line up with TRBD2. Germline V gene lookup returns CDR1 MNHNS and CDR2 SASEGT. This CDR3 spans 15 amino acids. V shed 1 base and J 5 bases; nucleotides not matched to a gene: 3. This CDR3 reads CASSEGLAGSETQYF. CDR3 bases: TGTGCCAGCAGTGAAGGACTAGCGGGAAGCGAGACCCAGTACTTC.

CDR3 bases: TGTGCCAGCAGTTTAGTTGGGGACAGGCTAGCCAAAAACATTCAGTACTTC. Amino acid sequence: CASSLVGDRLAKNIQYF. This chain connects TRBV28 to TRBJ2-4; the match to TRBD1 covers 8 bases. V dropped 2 bases and J dropped 0; count of bases not matched to a gene: 6. This CDR3 comprises 17 residues. Germline V gives CDR1 MDHEN, CDR2 SYDVKM.

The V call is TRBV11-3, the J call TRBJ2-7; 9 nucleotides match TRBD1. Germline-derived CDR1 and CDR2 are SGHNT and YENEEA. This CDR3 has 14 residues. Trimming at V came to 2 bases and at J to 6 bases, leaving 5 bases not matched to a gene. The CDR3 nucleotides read TGTGCCAGCAGCTTATCCGGGACAGGGACCGAGCAGTACTTC. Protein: CASSLSGTGTEQYF.

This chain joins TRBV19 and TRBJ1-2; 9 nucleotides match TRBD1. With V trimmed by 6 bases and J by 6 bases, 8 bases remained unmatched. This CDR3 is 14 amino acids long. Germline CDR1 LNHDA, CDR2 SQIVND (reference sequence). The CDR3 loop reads CASRGTGTGNGYTF. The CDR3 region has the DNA TGTGCCAGTAGAGGGACCGGGACAGGGAATGGCTACACCTTC. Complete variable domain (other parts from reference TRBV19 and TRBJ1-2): DGGITQSPKYLFRKEGQNVTLSCEQNLNHDAMYWYRQDPGQGLRLIYYSQIVNDFQKGDIAEGYSVSREKKESFPLTVTSAQKNPTAFYLCASRGTGTGNGYTFGSGTRLTVV.

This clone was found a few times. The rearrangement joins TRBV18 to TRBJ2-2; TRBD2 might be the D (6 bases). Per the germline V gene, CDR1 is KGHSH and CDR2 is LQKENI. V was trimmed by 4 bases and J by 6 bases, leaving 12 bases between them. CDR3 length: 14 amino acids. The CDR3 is CASSQRRVSGELFF. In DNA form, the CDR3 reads TGTGCCAGCTCACAAAGGAGGGTGTCCGGGGAGCTGTTTTTT.

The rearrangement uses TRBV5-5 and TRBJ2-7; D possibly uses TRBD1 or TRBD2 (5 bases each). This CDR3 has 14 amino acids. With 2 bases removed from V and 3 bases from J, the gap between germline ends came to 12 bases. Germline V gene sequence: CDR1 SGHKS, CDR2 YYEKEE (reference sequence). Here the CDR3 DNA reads TGTGCCAGCAGCTTCACAGGACTTGACTACGAGCAGTACTTC. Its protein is CASSFTGLDYEQYF. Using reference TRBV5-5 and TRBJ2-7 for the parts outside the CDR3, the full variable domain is DAGVTQSPTHLIKTRGQQVTLRCSPISGHKSVSWYQQVLGQGPQFIFQYYEKEERGRGNFPDRFSARQFPNYSSELNVNALLLGDSALYLCASSFTGLDYEQYFGPGTRLTVT.

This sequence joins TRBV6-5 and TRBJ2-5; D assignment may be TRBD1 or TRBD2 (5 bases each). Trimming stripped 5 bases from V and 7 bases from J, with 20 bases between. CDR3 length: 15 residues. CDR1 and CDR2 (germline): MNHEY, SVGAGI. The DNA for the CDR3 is TGTGCCAGCAGTCCAACCGGGACCCCGATGAGGACCCAGTACTTC. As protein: CASSPTGTPMRTQYF.